These 23 T cell receptor beta chains came from one sample sequenced in a study of blood T cell repertoires in COVID-19. Here immunoSEQ multiplex PCR was the method, and the copy in TCRdb shows in-frame clones only, minus some. The table records about 140,000 clones, over 75% of them present only once. Material: peripheral blood. The receptors derive from a man aged 55-75 years with active or convalescent COVID-19.

This chain links TRBV27 with TRBJ2-7, with 7 bases fitting TRBD1. Looked up from germline, CDR1 is MNHEY and CDR2 is SMNVEV (reference sequence). The CDR3 extends over 13 amino acids. J lost 4 bases, V lost 6 bases, and 6 bases had no gene match. In nucleotides, the CDR3 is TGTGCCAGCAGCCCCGGGACAGAGTACGAGCAGTACTTC. This encodes CASSPGTEYEQYF.

The chain has TRBV27 and TRBJ2-7, with D unresolved. Looked up from germline, CDR1 is MNHEY and CDR2 is SMNVEV (reference sequence). CDR3 length equals 13 residues. Trimming removed 5 bases at V and 7 bases at J, with 15 bases between. For the CDR3, the DNA is TGTGCCAGCAGTGCCGGAGTTCACCGGGAGCAGTACTTC. This sequence encodes CASSAGVHREQYF.

The V and J genes are TRBV6-5 and TRBJ1-5; D gene uncertain. The V and J ends lost 6 bases and 2 bases respectively, with 8 bases between them. This CDR3 is built from 13 residues. The germline gives CDR1 MNHEY, CDR2 SVGAGI. The CDR3, as DNA: TGTGCCAGCAGGGAGGACGGCAATCAGCCCCAGCATTTT. The encoded protein is CASREDGNQPQHF.

The chain employs TRBV24-1 and TRBJ2-1, with a possible D match to TRBD1 (5 bases). This CDR3 is built from 16 residues. V lost 4 bases and J 9 bases, leaving 21 bases between the germline ends. From germline, CDR1 is KGHDR and CDR2 SFDVKD. CDR3 DNA: TGTGCCACCAGTGACGCAGGGTTGGGTGGGTTACGTGAGCAGTTCTTC. Protein product: CATSDAGLGGLREQFF.

The rearrangement joins TRBV11-2 to TRBJ1-5; 9 bases match TRBD1. Trimming at V came to 4 bases and at J to 11 bases, leaving 12 bases not matched to a gene. Germline loops: CDR1 SGHAT, CDR2 FQNNGV. This CDR3 spans 15 amino acids. Here the CDR3 reads CASSSGTGPTRTQHF. CDR3 in DNA: TGTGCCAGCAGCTCGGGGACAGGGCCGACAAGGACCCAGCATTTT.

The V gene is TRBV29-1, the J gene TRBJ2-7, with TRBD2 matching 12 bases. CDR1 is SQVTM and CDR2 is ANQGSEA in the germline V gene. This CDR3 spans 14 amino acids. V lost 5 bases and J lost 2; bases outside the gene matches: 4. CDR3 bases: TGCAGCGTTTTTTCTAGCGGGAGGGCCTACGAGCAGTACTTC. Its protein is CSVFSSGRAYEQYF.

The chain has TRBV28 and TRBJ2-1; tentative D call: TRBD1 (5 bases). This CDR3 comprises 14 residues. The V end was cut by 6 bases, the J end by 5 bases, with 14 bases between. The germline gives CDR1 MDHEN, CDR2 SYDVKM. CDR3 loop: CASSGPTVDNEQFF. The CDR3 DNA sequence: TGTGCCAGCAGCGGCCCGACAGTAGACAATGAGCAGTTCTTC. Using reference TRBV28 and TRBJ2-1 for the parts outside the CDR3, the full variable domain is DVKVTQSSRYLVKRTGEKVFLECVQDMDHENMFWYRQDPGLGLRLIYFSYDVKMKEKGDIPEGYSVSREKKERFSLILESASTNQTSMYLCASSGPTVDNEQFFGPGTRLTVL.

The CDR3 bases are TGTGCCAGCAGTAAACTTTCCGGGCCCCGGACTGGCACAGATACGCAGTATTTT. This encodes CASSKLSGPRTGTDTQYF. The gene calls are TRBV6-2 or TRBV6-3 and TRBJ2-3; D may be TRBD2 (5 bases). Germline CDR1 is MNHEY and CDR2 is SVGEGT. Trimming cost V 5 bases and J 1 base, with 22 bases left between them. The CDR3 consists of 18 residues.

This chain uses TRBV12-3 or TRBV12-4 with TRBJ2-5; D is undetermined. This CDR3 is built from 13 residues. Trimming took 1 base from V and 4 from J, leaving 7 bases between them. DNA for the CDR3: TGTGCCAGCAGTTTAGGTAGTAGAGAGACCCAGTACTTC. It encodes CASSLGSRETQYF.

This chain joins TRBV5-5 and TRBJ1-5, with 9 bases fitting TRBD1. This CDR3 has 16 amino acids. Germline-derived CDR1 and CDR2 are SGHKS and YYEKEE (reference sequence). With V trimmed by 0 bases and J by 6 bases, 7 bases remained unmatched. This CDR3 is CASSLGLDRGTQPQHF. The DNA of the CDR3 is TGTGCCAGCAGCTTGGGGCTAGACAGGGGGACTCAGCCCCAGCATTTT.

The gene calls are TRBV6-5 and TRBJ1-1, with D uncertain. Germline values: CDR1 MNHEY, CDR2 SVGAGI. V gave up 5 bases and J gave up 1 base, with 8 bases separating them. The CDR3 consists of 13 residues. The CDR3 bases are TGTGCCAGCAGTCGCCCGGGGAACACTGAAGCTTTCTTT. Residues: CASSRPGNTEAFF.

This clone was observed once. J is TRBJ1-2 and V is TRBV5-5; 7 nucleotides align to TRBD1. V lost 3 bases to trimming and J lost 0 bases; unmatched junction nucleotides: 8. The CDR3 has 16 residues. The germline CDR1 and CDR2 sequences are SGHKS and YYEKEE (reference sequence). The DNA for the CDR3 is TGTGCCAGCAGCTCGGTCCGGGACAGCACTAACTATGGCTACACCTTC. Translated: CASSSVRDSTNYGYTF.

This clone was detected only once. V usage is TRBV28 and J usage is TRBJ1-6; 10 bases are shared with TRBD1. V was clipped by 6 bases and J by 6 bases; unmatched bases: 2. Germline CDR1 reads MDHEN; CDR2 reads SYDVKM. This CDR3 comprises 14 residues. The CDR3 reads CASSWTGGNSPLHF. DNA for the CDR3: TGTGCCAGCAGCTGGACAGGGGGTAATTCACCCCTCCACTTT. Together with reference TRBV28 and TRBJ1-6, the CDR3 gives the full variable domain: DVKVTQSSRYLVKRTGEKVFLECVQDMDHENMFWYRQDPGLGLRLIYFSYDVKMKEKGDIPEGYSVSREKKERFSLILESASTNQTSMYLCASSWTGGNSPLHFGNGTRLTVT.

This clone was detected only once. The V gene is TRBV6-6, the J gene TRBJ2-1, with 11 nucleotides matching TRBD2. Germline assignment: CDR1 MNHNY and CDR2 SVGAGI (reference sequence). The CDR3 runs 17 residues. J was trimmed by 6 bases and V by 5 bases; bases with no gene match: 12. This chain's CDR3 is CASSPGRLAGGRNEQFF. For the CDR3, the DNA is TGTGCCAGCAGTCCTGGGCGGCTAGCGGGAGGACGCAATGAGCAGTTCTTC.

This clone is a singleton in its sample. V usage is TRBV18 and J usage is TRBJ2-7; 11 bases fit TRBD2. This CDR3 has 15 residues. CDR1 and CDR2 from the germline V gene are KGHSH and LQKENI. V shed 5 bases, J shed 0 bases, and the junction held 3 bases outside the gene matches. The CDR3 is CASSFGLAGSYEQYF. CDR3 coding DNA: TGTGCCAGCTCATTTGGACTAGCGGGCTCCTACGAGCAGTACTTC.

DNA of the CDR3: TGCGCCAGCAGCTTGGGTAGCGGGAGGGAGACCCAGTACTTC. Its translation is CASSLGSGRETQYF. V is TRBV5-1 and J is TRBJ2-5; TRBD2 matches 10 bases. The CDR3 is 14 residues long. CDR1 is SGHRS and CDR2 is YFSETQ in the germline V gene. V shed 0 bases and J 5 bases; nucleotides not matched to a gene: 1. Supplemented by reference TRBV5-1 and TRBJ2-5, the full variable domain reads KAGVTQTPRYLIKTRGQQVTLSCSPISGHRSVSWYQQTPGQGLQFLFEYFSETQRNKGNFPGRFSGRQFSNSRSEMNVSTLELGDSALYLCASSLGSGRETQYFGPGTRLLVL.

The V gene is TRBV23-1, the J gene TRBJ1-2; 7 bases align to TRBD1. TRBV23-1 is labeled an ORF, and its function is uncertain. J gave up 7 bases and V 6 bases, and 5 bases lay outside the gene matches. This CDR3 is 12 amino acids long. CDR3 DNA sequence: TGCGCCAGCAGGAGGGGGCTGGGTGGCTACACCTTC. Its translation is CASRRGLGGYTF.

This clone was seen only once. The chain has TRBV5-1 and TRBJ2-7; D may be TRBD2 (6 bases). V was clipped by 4 bases and J by 2 bases, with 22 bases between them. The CDR3 is 17 residues long. Germline V gene sequence: CDR1 SGHRS, CDR2 YFSETQ. CDR3 sequence (DNA): TGCGCCAGCAGCCCCGGGACTTCTGGGGCCCGACCCTACGAGCAGTACTTC. Amino acids: CASSPGTSGARPYEQYF. Combining the CDR3 with reference TRBV5-1 and TRBJ2-7 gives the whole variable domain KAGVTQTPRYLIKTRGQQVTLSCSPISGHRSVSWYQQTPGQGLQFLFEYFSETQRNKGNFPGRFSGRQFSNSRSEMNVSTLELGDSALYLCASSPGTSGARPYEQYFGPGTRLTVT.

This clone is labeled as medium-sized. This rearrangement joins TRBV19 to TRBJ2-7; 8 bases agree with TRBD1. V dropped 5 bases and J dropped 2; count of bases not matched to a gene: 8. CDR3 length: 15 residues. The germline V gene encodes CDR1 LNHDA and CDR2 SQIVND (reference sequence). CDR3 nucleotide sequence: TGTGCCAGTAGTCATCGGGACAGGCAAACCTACGAGCAGTACTTC. Translating it yields CASSHRDRQTYEQYF.

This clone has just a few counts. CDR3 protein: CASRASRADTQYF. CDR3 sequence (DNA): TGTGCCAGCAGGGCTTCGCGGGCAGATACGCAGTATTTT. The chain couples TRBV6-5 to TRBJ2-3, with D perhaps matching TRBD2 (5 bases). The CDR3 contains 13 residues. Germline lookup yields CDR1 MNHEY and CDR2 SVGAGI. V gave up 6 bases and J gave up 4 bases, with 11 bases separating them.

The chain carries TRBV6-5 and TRBJ2-7, with 9 positions matching TRBD1. The CDR3 totals 15 residues. The V gene end was trimmed by 2 bases and the J gene end by 2 bases; junction bases not matched to a gene: 4. Germline V CDR1 and CDR2: MNHEY, SVGAGI. The CDR3 loop is CASSYRDRVTYEQYF. The CDR3 DNA is TGTGCCAGCAGTTACCGGGACAGGGTAACCTACGAGCAGTACTTC.

The chain links TRBV7-2 to TRBJ1-6, with TRBD1 identical over 7 bases. The CDR3 has 16 amino acids. CDR1 and CDR2 from the germline V gene are SGHTA and FQGNSA. Trimming cost V 4 bases and J 4 bases; bases outside gene matches: 7. CDR3 protein: CASSWRAGGYNSPLHF. In nucleotides, the CDR3 is TGTGCCAGCAGCTGGAGAGCAGGGGGGTATAATTCACCCCTCCACTTT.

The chain joins TRBV5-1 to TRBJ1-1; the match to TRBD1 covers 7 bases. The germline CDR1 and CDR2 sequences are SGHRS and YFSETQ. V trimming: 4 bases; J trimming: 2 bases; junction bases outside the gene matches: 5. This CDR3 is 14 amino acids long. The CDR3 nucleotides read TGCGCCAGCAGCCTAGGGACAGCTAACACTGAAGCTTTCTTT. This codes for CASSLGTANTEAFF.